This TCR beta chain was recovered during a study of breast tumors, draining lymph nodes, adjacent tissues. Ten or more counts support this clonotype. What it binds is not known. Trimming cost V 4 bases and J 4 bases, with 10 bases left between them. Germline V gene data show CDR1 as SNHLY and CDR2 as FYNNEI. This CDR3 is 13 amino acids long. Study-level points and caveats: Tumor repertoires ranked between lymph nodes and nontumor tissue in diversity, with V and J gene preferences. Tumor and nontumor repertoires were significantly more similar in luminal-like than in basal-like breast cancer. That most tumor T cells come from lymph nodes remained unproven. The data were judged consistent with most tumor T cells coming from lymph node and expanding in tumor.

MiXCR was run by TCRdb on the multiplex PCR reads, yielding one entry per CDR3 protein. This repertoire shows approximately 210,000 distinct CDR3 sequences, approximately 29% found once; its top ten account for 1.2% to 1.5%. Samples came from axillary lymph nodes draining the breast cancer. The specimen sequenced was axillary lymph node tissue. The rearrangement joins TRBV2 to TRBJ1-1; D is unclear. The origin of this receptor is a female donor with breast cancer. Some clones in this sample may be carry-over from other donors' samples. The CDR3 loop is CASSVNIGTEAFF. In DNA form, the CDR3 reads TGTGCCAGCAGTGTCAACATAGGCACTGAAGCTTTCTTT.